The 27 T cell receptor beta chains reported below all come from one sample, sequenced in a study of beta chain features in type 1 diabetes. General observations from the study: Shortening that was moderate but significant affected the TCRB CDR3s of Type 1 diabetes patients in all four CD4+ subsets.

These TCRs' antigens remain unknown. Expressed TCRB transcripts were sequenced after all isolated RNA was converted to cDNA. The data were produced by immunoSEQ multiplex PCR, yet TCRdb's version contains in-frame clones alone and is incomplete. This table holds some 350,000 clones, about 10% found once. The sequenced material came from central memory CD4+ T cells from blood. These receptor sequences come from a man aged 25-45 years with type 1 diabetes.

This clone was counted between two and nine times. The CDR3 loop is CATKSSTDTQYF. The DNA for the CDR3 is TGTGCCACCAAATCTAGCACAGATACGCAGTATTTT. This sequence joins TRBV6-5 and TRBJ2-3; D unresolved. The CDR3 extends over 12 amino acids. Trimming shortened V by 10 bases and J by 0 bases, and 8 bases separated the two germline ends. Germline V gene sequence: CDR1 MNHEY, CDR2 SVGAGI.

This clone was counted a few times. The chain has TRBV18 and TRBJ1-5; TRBD1 agrees at 8 bases. Per germline, CDR1 KGHSH and CDR2 LQKENI. V lost 3 bases to trimming and J lost 4 bases; unmatched junction nucleotides: 8. The CDR3 is 16 amino acids. CDR3 sequence reads: CASSPTGTGGNQPQHF. CDR3 nucleotide sequence: TGTGCCAGCTCACCGACCGGGACAGGCGGAAATCAGCCCCAGCATTTT.

The chain combines TRBV5-1 with TRBJ1-4; D unresolved. CDR1 and CDR2 from the germline V gene are SGHRS and YFSETQ. This CDR3 is built from 16 residues. Trimming pared 1 base from V and 0 bases from J, leaving 10 bases between. The CDR3 nucleotides read TGCGCCAGCAGCTTGTCCCCGGCTACAACTAATGAAAAACTGTTTTTT. Its protein product is CASSLSPATTNEKLFF.

The V and J genes are TRBV19 and TRBJ2-6; TRBD1 matches at 7 bases. Germline CDR1 is LNHDA and CDR2 is SQIVND (reference sequence). J lost 0 bases, V lost 0 bases, and 11 bases had no gene match. The CDR3 is 20 residues long. The CDR3 bases are TGTGCCAGTAGTATAGATCTTAGGGACAGCTACTTCTCTGGGGCCAACGTCCTGACTTTC. This gives the protein CASSIDLRDSYFSGANVLTF.

This clone occurred a few times. The V call is TRBV5-1, the J call TRBJ2-3; the D is unclear. The germline V gene encodes CDR1 SGHRS and CDR2 YFSETQ. This CDR3 region has 11 residues. Trimming removed 4 bases at V and 7 bases at J, with 7 bases between. CDR3 in DNA: TGCGCCAGCAGCCTGGGGTATACGCAGTATTTT. As protein: CASSLGYTQYF. Together with reference TRBV5-1 and TRBJ2-3, the CDR3 gives the full variable domain: KAGVTQTPRYLIKTRGQQVTLSCSPISGHRSVSWYQQTPGQGLQFLFEYFSETQRNKGNFPGRFSGRQFSNSRSEMNVSTLELGDSALYLCASSLGYTQYFGPGTRLTVL.

The chain combines TRBV18 with TRBJ2-5; possibly TRBD2 for D (6 bases). The CDR3 consists of 13 residues. The V end was cut by 5 bases, the J end by 4 bases, with 11 bases between. The germline V gene encodes CDR1 KGHSH and CDR2 LQKENI. The CDR3 is CASSALALETQYF. In DNA, the CDR3 is TGTGCCAGCTCAGCGCTAGCGTTAGAGACCCAGTACTTC.

This clone came up a few times. V and J are TRBV28 and TRBJ2-7, with 9 bases that match TRBD1. Trimming cost V 5 bases and J 0 bases; bases outside gene matches: 5. This CDR3 is 15 amino acids long. Germline V gene data show CDR1 as MDHEN and CDR2 as SYDVKM. The CDR3 region is CASSPAGQGSYEQYF. In DNA, the CDR3 is TGTGCCAGCAGTCCCGCGGGACAGGGCTCCTACGAGCAGTACTTC.

The table lists this clone with a few counts. The chain has TRBV5-4 and TRBJ1-4; D perhaps matches TRBD1 (6 bases). There are 17 residues in the CDR3. Germline CDR1 reads SGHNT; CDR2 reads YYREEE (reference sequence). V gave up 3 bases and J gave up 3 bases, with 18 bases separating them. The CDR3 region is CASSSWGTGGPNEKLFF. The CDR3 DNA follows: TGTGCCAGCAGCTCATGGGGGACTGGGGGGCCTAATGAAAAACTGTTTTTT.

Here the CDR3 reads CASSPNFGGTEAFF. The CDR3 coding sequence is TGTGCCAGCAGCCCGAACTTCGGGGGGACTGAAGCTTTCTTT. The chain is built from TRBV7-7 and TRBJ1-1; weak D call: TRBD1 (5 bases). From germline, CDR1 is SSHAT and CDR2 FNYEAQ (reference sequence). V lost 5 bases to trimming and J lost 5 bases, with 15 bases between them. This CDR3 has 14 residues.

This clone appeared a few times. The rearrangement uses TRBV5-6 and TRBJ2-1; 11 bases line up with TRBD2. The length of the CDR3 is 18 residues. Unmatched junction bases numbered 12, after V lost 3 bases and J lost 4 bases. Germline values: CDR1 SGHDT, CDR2 YYEEEE. The CDR3 spells CASSSSPGLAGLYNEQFF. For the CDR3, the DNA is TGTGCCAGCAGCTCGAGCCCAGGACTAGCGGGCCTTTACAATGAGCAGTTCTTC.

The table lists this clone with a few counts. Additional DNA sequences in this sample encode the identical CDR3. The V gene is TRBV2, the J gene TRBJ1-1, with D uncertain. Germline CDR1 and CDR2: SNHLY and FYNNEI. Trimming shortened V by 4 bases and J by 4 bases, and 10 bases separated the two germline ends. The CDR3 extends over 13 amino acids. CDR3 sequence reads: CASSGDRATEAFF. The CDR3 nucleotides read TGTGCCAGCAGTGGGGATAGGGCCACTGAAGCTTTCTTT.

As for this clone: A much larger clone differs from this one at a single base, so this may be a read error. Other nucleotide sequences from this sample produce the same CDR3. This sequence joins TRBV7-2 and TRBJ2-1, with 10 bases identical to TRBD2. The CDR3 length is 15 residues. Germline-derived CDR1 and CDR2 are SGHTA and FQGNSA. V dropped 5 bases and J dropped 3; count of bases not matched to a gene: 4. CDR3 residues: CASSPGLAVYNEQFF. CDR3 DNA sequence: TGTGCCAGCAGCCCCGGACTAGCGGTCTACAATGAGCAGTTCTTC.

This sequence joins TRBV30 and TRBJ2-3, with 9 bases identical to TRBD2. The CDR3 consists of 15 residues. Losses at the gene ends were 5 bases for V and 5 bases for J; bases not matched to a gene: 11. Germline V CDR1 and CDR2: GTSNPN, SVGIG (reference sequence). CDR3 sequence: CAWRLLAGRGDTQYF. The CDR3 bases are TGTGCCTGGCGACTACTAGCGGGTAGAGGAGATACGCAGTATTTT.

This clone showed up just a few times. The V gene is TRBV4-2, the J gene TRBJ1-2; TRBD1 might be the D (6 bases). Trimming took 0 bases from V and 2 from J, leaving 16 bases between them. CDR3 length: 17 residues. CDR1 and CDR2 (germline): LGHNA, YNFKEQ. CDR3 in amino acids: CASSQDQREGGNYGYTF. CDR3 DNA sequence: TGTGCCAGCAGCCAAGATCAAAGGGAGGGGGGAAACTATGGCTACACCTTC.

V usage is TRBV19 and J usage is TRBJ2-7; TRBD1 agrees at 9 bases. J was trimmed by 7 bases and V by 4 bases; bases with no gene match: 11. This CDR3 spans 15 amino acids. In germline, CDR1 is LNHDA, CDR2 SQIVND (reference sequence). The CDR3 loop is CASSTAGQGIREQYF. DNA for the CDR3: TGTGCCAGTAGTACGGCGGGACAGGGAATCCGGGAGCAGTACTTC.

This clone was counted a few times. V and J are TRBV4-1 and TRBJ1-5; tentatively, D is TRBD1 (5 bases). The CDR3 length is 15 residues. The germline V gene has CDR1 MGHRA and CDR2 YSYEKL. Between the trimmed V and J ends, which lost 2 bases and 2 bases, there was a span of 10 bases. The CDR3 region has the DNA TGCGCCAGCAGCCAACAGGGAACCGGCAATCAGCCCCAGCATTTT. The encoded protein is CASSQQGTGNQPQHF.

The chain couples TRBV21-1 to TRBJ1-1; TRBD1 is the table's D call and was not checked against the DNA. TRBV21-1 is a listed pseudogene. The CDR3 sequence is 17 residues long. CDR3 DNA sequence: TGTGCCAGCAGCAAAGGGAAGACCCGACAGGCGGGCACTGAAGCTTTCTTT. The encoded protein is CASSKGKTRQAGTEAFF.

This clone appeared a few times. The CDR3 DNA reads as TGTGCCAGCACCTCCAAAGTATACGGGAGCTCCTACGAGCAGTACTTC. This encodes CASTSKVYGSSYEQYF. V is TRBV27 and J is TRBJ2-7; maybe TRBD2 (6 bases). V was cut by 7 bases and J by 0 bases, with 19 bases left in between. Looked up from germline, CDR1 is MNHEY and CDR2 is SMNVEV (reference sequence). The CDR3 extends over 16 amino acids.

This chain links TRBV6-5 with TRBJ1-4, with TRBD1 matching 7 bases. V lost 2 bases, J lost 4 bases, and 4 bases stayed unmatched. Per the germline V gene, CDR1 is MNHEY and CDR2 is SVGAGI. This CDR3 has 15 residues. The CDR3 nucleotides are TGTGCCAGCAGTTACGGGCAGGGGGTTAATGAAAAACTGTTTTTT. Its translation is CASSYGQGVNEKLFF.

The gene calls are TRBV19 and TRBJ2-1, with 10 bases aligning to TRBD1. Germline V lookup: CDR1 LNHDA, CDR2 SQIVND (reference sequence). J gave up 6 bases and V 7 bases, and 12 bases lay outside the gene matches. The CDR3 contains 16 residues. CDR3 DNA sequence: TGTGCCAGTACCCTCCTCGGGACAGGGGTTCGCAATGAGCAGTTCTTC. Amino acids: CASTLLGTGVRNEQFF.

Only a few counts were recorded for this clone. The junction and the germline gene differ at one end; a read error may be behind it. The V gene is TRBV5-4, the J gene TRBJ2-1; D might be TRBD1 or TRBD2, each matching 6 bases. The germline V gene encodes CDR1 SGHNT and CDR2 YYREEE (reference sequence). The CDR3 is made up of 16 amino acids. CDR3 region: CASSWGLGGQYNEQFF. CDR3 nucleotide sequence: TGCGCCAGCAGTTGGGGTTTGGGGGGCCAATACAATGAGCAGTTCTTC.

This chain uses TRBV5-4 with TRBJ1-2, with 7 bases matching TRBD1. The CDR3 extends over 15 amino acids. The junction had 6 bases not matched to a gene; V was cut back by 2 bases and J by 2 bases. CDR1 SGHNT and CDR2 YYREEE come from the germline V gene (reference sequence). CDR3 DNA: TGTGCCAGCAGCTTACCGGGACAGCAGAACTATGGCTACACCTTC. As protein: CASSLPGQQNYGYTF.

The genes are TRBV10-1 and TRBJ2-3, with TRBD2 matching over 11 bases. J lost 4 bases, V lost 6 bases, and 6 bases had no gene match. The germline gives CDR1 WNHNN, CDR2 SYGVQD (reference sequence). This CDR3 is 15 amino acids long. The CDR3 coding sequence is TGCGCCAGCAGCGATACTAGCGGGGGCTCAGATACGCAGTATTTT. It is translated as CASSDTSGGSDTQYF.

The rearrangement links TRBV6-5 to TRBJ2-7; 9 bases fit TRBD1. Trimming at V came to 5 bases and at J to 9 bases, leaving 14 bases not matched to a gene. CDR1 and CDR2 (germline): MNHEY, SVGAGI. CDR3 length: 15 residues. The CDR3 loop is CASSPRDRVYVGQYF. Here the CDR3 DNA reads TGTGCCAGCAGTCCCCGGGACAGGGTATACGTAGGGCAGTACTTC.

The table lists this clone with a few counts. CDR3 sequence (DNA): TGTGCCAGCAGCGCCGGGCTCGGCGCAAGGGGGGGCTACGAGCAGTACTTC. Its protein is CASSAGLGARGGYEQYF. This chain joins TRBV9 and TRBJ2-7, with D possibly TRBD2 on 7 matching bases. The length of the CDR3 is 17 residues. Trimming took off 3 bases at V and 3 bases at J, with 22 bases between the two ends. Germline assignment: CDR1 SGDLS and CDR2 YYNGEE.

This clone was recorded a few times. The V and J genes are TRBV27 and TRBJ2-3, with TRBD1 matching over 11 bases. The CDR3 spans 15 residues. Per germline, CDR1 MNHEY and CDR2 SMNVEV (reference sequence). The V gene end was trimmed by 8 bases and the J gene end by 3 bases; junction bases not matched to a gene: 7. The CDR3 DNA reads as TGTGCCAGCCGGACAGGGGGCACTTTGACAGATACGCAGTATTTT. Translating gives CASRTGGTLTDTQYF.

This clone occurred a few times. This sequence joins TRBV2 and TRBJ1-5; 9 bases line up with TRBD1. Germline V gene lookup returns CDR1 SNHLY and CDR2 FYNNEI. V shed 6 bases and J 5 bases; nucleotides not matched to a gene: 8. This CDR3 comprises 15 residues. CDR3 amino acids: CASRPGTGSHQPQHF. CDR3 in DNA: TGTGCCAGCAGACCAGGGACAGGGAGTCATCAGCCCCAGCATTTT.